Below, 29 T cell receptor beta chains from the same sample are listed, as sequenced in a study of T cell repertoires in cytomegalovirus infection. TCRdb reprocessed the reads with MiXCR, giving one entry per CDR3 protein. There are about 920,000 distinct CDR3 sequences in the sample; around 32% occur only once, and around an eighth lies in the top ten. Their target antigens are unknown. The specimen comprised cultured CD8+ T cells from PBMCs, sampled from culture after CMV antigen stimulation. The receptors were gathered from a human donor in good health (CMV status not recorded). Some clones in this sample may be carry-over from other donors' samples.

Here the CDR3 DNA reads TGTGCCAGCAGCCGCTCTGAAGGCCTAGCGGCTTTAGATACGCAGTATTTT. Translating gives CASSRSEGLAALDTQYF. The chain carries TRBV7-8 and TRBJ2-3; 7 nucleotides match TRBD2. The CDR3 is made up of 17 amino acids. In germline, CDR1 is SGHVS, CDR2 FQNEAQ. V lost 5 bases and J lost 5; bases outside the gene matches: 16.

The chain uses TRBV5-1 and TRBJ2-1; the match to TRBD2 covers 10 bases. Per germline, CDR1 SGHRS and CDR2 YFSETQ. Losses at the gene ends were 4 bases for V and 2 bases for J; bases not matched to a gene: 6. This CDR3 is built from 16 residues. CDR3 loop: CASSQIAGGTYNEQFF. The CDR3 DNA sequence: TGCGCCAGCAGCCAGATAGCGGGGGGCACCTACAATGAGCAGTTCTTC. The complete variable domain, with remaining parts taken from reference TRBV5-1 and TRBJ2-1, reads KAGVTQTPRYLIKTRGQQVTLSCSPISGHRSVSWYQQTPGQGLQFLFEYFSETQRNKGNFPGRFSGRQFSNSRSEMNVSTLELGDSALYLCASSQIAGGTYNEQFFGPGTRLTVL.

This clonotype occurred a few times. The chain joins TRBV2 to TRBJ2-6; TRBD2 might be the D (5 bases). CDR3 length: 17 residues. Trimming took 6 bases from V and 0 from J, leaving 15 bases between them. In germline, CDR1 is SNHLY, CDR2 FYNNEI. The DNA for the CDR3 is TGTGCCAGCAGGACTATCGATCCGCGCTCTGGGGCCAACGTCCTGACTTTC. The encoded protein is CASRTIDPRSGANVLTF.

This clonotype occurred a few times. This chain links TRBV10-3 with TRBJ2-7; D unclear. The CDR3 has 9 residues. Per germline, CDR1 ENHRY and CDR2 SYGVKD. The ends were cut back, 8 bases at V and 7 bases at J, with 6 bases in the middle. Here the CDR3 DNA reads TGTGCCATCGGGGTTGAGCAGTACTTC. Translated, it gives CAIGVEQYF.

This clonotype was found many times. In nucleotides, the CDR3 is TGTGCCAGCAGCTTAGGAGGGCGCCCGCAAGAGACCCAGTACTTC. This translates into CASSLGGRPQETQYF. V is TRBV7-2 and J is TRBJ2-5, with a possible D match to TRBD2 (5 bases). Germline V lookup: CDR1 SGHTA, CDR2 FQGNSA. This CDR3 region has 15 residues. V was cut by 1 base and J by 2 bases, with 11 bases left in between.

This clonotype was detected a few times. The rearrangement joins TRBV2 to TRBJ2-7, with 7 bases identical to TRBD2. CDR3 size: 13 residues. V was clipped by 6 bases and J by 5 bases; unmatched bases: 7. Germline assignment: CDR1 SNHLY and CDR2 FYNNEI. CDR3 amino acids: CASSELARDEQYF. CDR3 DNA sequence: TGTGCCAGCAGCGAACTAGCGCGTGACGAGCAGTACTTC. Drawing the rest from reference TRBV2 and TRBJ2-7, the complete variable domain is EPEVTQTPSHQVTQMGQEVILRCVPISNHLYFYWYRQILGQKVEFLVSFYNNEISEKSEIFDDQFSVERPDGSNFTLKIRSTKLEDSAMYFCASSELARDEQYFGPGTRLTVT.

There are a few counts of this clonotype. This chain connects TRBV10-3 to TRBJ1-1, with 10 bases that match TRBD1. The germline CDR1 and CDR2 sequences are ENHRY and SYGVKD. V gave up 7 bases and J gave up 11 bases; unmatched junction bases: 4. The CDR3 is made up of 11 amino acids. The CDR3 here is CAIMTGGEAFF. The CDR3 DNA sequence: TGTGCCATCATGACAGGGGGCGAGGCTTTCTTT.

The rearrangement joins TRBV7-2 to TRBJ2-5; 10 nucleotides match TRBD2. The ends lost 4 bases at V and 5 bases at J; junction bases unmatched: 10. CDR1 is SGHTA, CDR2 FQGNSA, per germline. The CDR3 has 16 amino acids. The CDR3 region has the DNA TGTGCCAGCAGCTCCCGCAGCGGGGGGGCCGGGGAGACCCAGTACTTC. This translates into CASSSRSGGAGETQYF. Filled out from reference TRBV7-2 and TRBJ2-5, the complete variable domain reads GAGVSQSPSNKVTEKGKDVELRCDPISGHTALYWYRQSLGQGLEFLIYFQGNSAPDKSGLPSDRFSAERTGGSVSTLTIQRTQQEDSAVYLCASSSRSGGAGETQYFGPGTRLLVL.

The V gene is TRBV5-6, the J gene TRBJ2-7; tentative D call: TRBD2 (5 bases). There are 13 residues in the CDR3. V lost 3 bases and J 6 bases, leaving 13 bases between the germline ends. CDR1 and CDR2 (germline): SGHDT, YYEEEE. The CDR3 DNA sequence: TGTGCCAGCAGCTACGGTGTACGGGGCGAGCAGTACGTC. Translating it yields CASSYGVRGEQYV.

The CDR3 DNA follows: TGTGCCAGCTTGATGGTGGAAAAACCTAATTCACCCCTCCACTTT. It encodes CASLMVEKPNSPLHF. The chain uses TRBV2 and TRBJ1-6; no firm D call. V was pared by 8 bases and J by 6 bases, with 17 bases between. The CDR3 spans 15 residues. The germline CDR1 and CDR2 sequences are SNHLY and FYNNEI.

V is TRBV12-3 or TRBV12-4 and J is TRBJ2-7, with D possibly being TRBD2 (5 bases). V shed 6 bases and J shed 3 bases, with 15 bases lying between them. The CDR3 consists of 14 residues. The CDR3 sequence: CASSPKAAGYEQYF. The CDR3 nucleotides read TGTGCCAGCAGCCCAAAAGCGGCGGGCTACGAGCAGTACTTC.

This clonotype was recorded at least ten times. V and J are TRBV7-8 and TRBJ2-7; TRBD2 matches at 7 bases. The CDR3 runs 16 residues. V shed 3 bases, J shed 2 bases, and the junction held 10 bases outside the gene matches. Germline V gene lookup returns CDR1 SGHVS and CDR2 FQNEAQ. The CDR3 sequence is CASSFRLAPRTYEQYV. The CDR3, as DNA: TGTGCCAGCAGCTTCCGACTAGCCCCAAGGACCTACGAGCAGTACGTC.

The chain links TRBV27 to TRBJ2-3; D remains ambiguous. This CDR3 contains 15 residues. V dropped 8 bases and J dropped 2 bases, with 17 bases sitting between them. Germline assignment: CDR1 MNHEY and CDR2 SMNVEV (reference sequence). The CDR3 DNA follows: TGTGCCAGCTTCGACCCCGGCAGCTACACAGATACGCAGTATTTT. Amino acid sequence: CASFDPGSYTDTQYF.

In regard to this clonotype: The conserved phenylalanine or tryptophan normally closing the CDR3 is absent here, so this likely arose from a read error. This chain joins TRBV7-2 and TRBJ1-1; D call uncertain. Trimming removed 1 base at V and 6 bases at J, with 15 bases between. Germline CDR1 reads SGHTA; CDR2 reads FQGNSA. The CDR3 runs to 15 residues. The CDR3 is CASSLGAPGRAEAFS. The CDR3 DNA sequence: TGTGCCAGCAGCTTAGGAGCGCCGGGCCGGGCTGAAGCTTTCTCT.

About this clonotype: A much larger clonotype is one base distant, so this may be a read error. The CDR3 coding sequence is TGTGTCAGCAGCTTAAGATCTGGGGGTGGTGAGCAGTTCTTC. Residues: CVSSLRSGGGEQFF. V and J are TRBV7-8 and TRBJ2-1; the D call may be TRBD1 or TRBD2 (5 bases each). The germline CDR1 and CDR2 sequences are SGHVS and FQNEAQ. The CDR3 is made up of 14 amino acids. The full variable domain, its missing parts supplied by reference TRBV7-8 and TRBJ2-1, is GAGVSQSPRYKVAKRGQDVALRCDPISGHVSLFWYQQALGQGPEFLTYFQNEAQLDKSGLPSDRFFAERPEGSVSTLKIQRTQQEDSAVYLCVSSLRSGGGEQFFGPGTRLTVL.

This clonotype appeared many times. V is TRBV11-2 and J is TRBJ2-3; TRBD2 aligns across 8 bases. CDR3 length equals 14 residues. Germline loops: CDR1 SGHAT, CDR2 FQNNGV. The junction had 10 bases not matched to a gene; V was cut back by 10 bases and J by 4 bases. For the CDR3, the DNA is TGTGCCACCCGTCCGGGGGGGTTCCCAGATACGCAGTATTTT. Translated, it gives CATRPGGFPDTQYF.

This clonotype has more than one count but fewer than ten. V and J are TRBV20-1 and TRBJ2-2, with D unresolved. Trimming stripped 7 bases from V and 2 bases from J, with 11 bases between. The CDR3 totals 13 residues. Germline loops: CDR1 DFQATT, CDR2 SNEGSKA (reference sequence). CDR3 in DNA: TGCAGTGTTTTGACACACAACACCGGGGAGCTGTTTTTT. Encoded protein: CSVLTHNTGELFF.

The rearrangement joins TRBV2 to TRBJ1-2, with 7 positions matching TRBD1. J lost 5 bases, V lost 2 bases, and 8 bases had no gene match. CDR3 length equals 15 residues. Per the germline V gene, CDR1 is SNHLY and CDR2 is FYNNEI. Here the CDR3 reads CASSEMAGGGYGYTF. CDR3 DNA: TGTGCCAGCAGTGAAATGGCAGGGGGTGGGTATGGCTACACCTTC.

This clonotype has at least ten counts. V is TRBV10-1 and J is TRBJ2-1; 8 bases are shared with TRBD2. In germline, CDR1 is WNHNN, CDR2 SYGVQD (reference sequence). The CDR3 has 14 amino acids. Losses at the gene ends were 10 bases for V and 5 bases for J; bases not matched to a gene: 10. CDR3 nucleotides: TGCGCCACCCGCGGGGGGCTTCTCGACAATGAGCAGTTCTTC. Its translation is CATRGGLLDNEQFF.

The genes are TRBV5-1 and TRBJ2-5; D might be TRBD2 (5 bases). Looked up from germline, CDR1 is SGHRS and CDR2 is YFSETQ. With 4 bases removed from V and 5 bases from J, the gap between germline ends came to 15 bases. The CDR3 covers 14 residues. CDR3 loop: CASSPRGYRETQYF. CDR3 coding DNA: TGCGCCAGCAGCCCGAGAGGGTATCGGGAGACCCAGTACTTC.

The V gene is TRBV6-2 or TRBV6-3, the J gene TRBJ2-2; D gene ambiguous. Trimming removed 7 bases at V and 6 bases at J, with 9 bases between. This CDR3 contains 12 residues. Germline V gives CDR1 MNHEY, CDR2 SVGEGT. The DNA of the CDR3 is TGTGCCAGCACTTGGTCACCCGGGGAGCTGTTTTTT. The encoded protein is CASTWSPGELFF.

There are a few counts of this clonotype. V usage is TRBV7-6 and J usage is TRBJ1-6, with D possibly being TRBD1 (6 bases). Germline values: CDR1 SGHVS, CDR2 FNYEAQ. This CDR3 has 17 residues. V lost 4 bases to trimming and J lost 8 bases, with 21 bases between them. DNA of the CDR3: TGTGCCAGCAGCTCACCTACCCCACAGGGTTTGGATTCACCCCTCCACTTT. As protein: CASSSPTPQGLDSPLHF.

This clonotype was counted between two and nine times. This chain connects TRBV15 to TRBJ2-5, with 7 bases aligning to TRBD1. The trim removed 1 base at V and 2 bases at J, leaving 7 bases unmatched. CDR1 is LNHNV, CDR2 YYDKDF, per germline (reference sequence). This CDR3 is 16 amino acids long. Here the CDR3 DNA reads TGTGCCACCAGCAGAGTTCCCGGGACAGATCAAGAGACCCAGTACTTC. Its protein is CATSRVPGTDQETQYF.

Only a few counts were recorded for this clonotype. The chain carries TRBV19 and TRBJ1-2, with 9 bases lining up with TRBD1. Unmatched junction bases numbered 9, after V lost 3 bases and J lost 4 bases. The CDR3 loop spans 16 amino acids. Germline assignment: CDR1 LNHDA and CDR2 SQIVND (reference sequence). The CDR3 loop is CASSMKGTGTIYGYTF. The CDR3 DNA reads TGTGCCAGTAGTATGAAGGGGACAGGGACTATCTATGGCTACACCTTC.

The table lists this clonotype with a few counts. The CDR3 sequence: CATSDLPGNQPQHF. As DNA, the CDR3 is TGTGCCACCAGTGATTTACCCGGGAATCAGCCCCAGCATTTT. This chain connects TRBV24-1 to TRBJ1-5; no firm D call. CDR3 length equals 14 residues. Germline-derived CDR1 and CDR2 are KGHDR and SFDVKD. With 1 base removed from V and 4 bases from J, the gap between germline ends came to 7 bases.

Of note for this clonotype: This may be a read error, as it is one base from a much larger clone. The chain recombines TRBV12-3 or TRBV12-4 with TRBJ2-7; weak D call: TRBD1 (5 bases). There are 14 residues in the CDR3. The CDR3, as DNA: TGTACCAGCAGTTTTCAGGGAACCCCCTACGAGCAGTACTTC. This encodes CTSSFQGTPYEQYF.

This chain joins TRBV7-8 and TRBJ2-7; no clear D gene. The CDR3 covers 13 residues. Germline assignment: CDR1 SGHVS and CDR2 FQNEAQ. The germline V and J ends were trimmed by 0 bases and 7 bases, with 10 bases remaining between them. In nucleotides, the CDR3 is TGTGCCAGCAGCTTAGCAACAGCTACGGAGCAGTACGTC. Amino acid sequence: CASSLATATEQYV.

A note on this clonotype: One end of the junction is discordant with germline, which a read error may explain. The genes are TRBV20-1 and TRBJ1-2; 9 nucleotides match TRBD1. The germline V gene has CDR1 DFQATT and CDR2 SNEGSKA (reference sequence). CDR3 size: 16 residues. The CDR3 DNA follows: TGCAGTGCTAGAGGGGTGGCACAGGGGGCTTACTATGACTACACCTTC. As protein: CSARGVAQGAYYDYTF.

CDR3 sequence reads: CASSPPGLADGYTF. CDR3 DNA sequence: TGTGCCAGTAGTCCCCCCGGGCTCGCCGATGGCTACACCTTC. The chain employs TRBV19 and TRBJ1-2; no definite D call. In germline, CDR1 is LNHDA, CDR2 SQIVND (reference sequence). This CDR3 contains 14 residues. Trimming pared 5 bases from V and 6 bases from J, leaving 16 bases between. Full variable domain (outside the CDR3, taken from reference TRBV19 and TRBJ1-2): DGGITQSPKYLFRKEGQNVTLSCEQNLNHDAMYWYRQDPGQGLRLIYYSQIVNDFQKGDIAEGYSVSREKKESFPLTVTSAQKNPTAFYLCASSPPGLADGYTFGSGTRLTVV.